The clone carrying this T cell receptor beta chain has just a few counts. Antigen specificity is unknown. UMIs and sample barcodes were carried by the TCR alpha and TCR beta cDNA libraries that 5'RACE produced using constant-segment primers. TCRdb ran MiXCR on the 5' RACE reads and lists one entry per CDR3 protein. The repertoire holds 200,000 or so distinct CDR3 sequences, about 9.2% seen once, with 3.5% in the top ten. This entry comes from a study of T-cell memory formation after mild COVID-19. Turning to the study itself: Clusters of TCRs were largely donor specific.

The CDR3 totals 14 residues. Germline V gives CDR1 LNHDA, CDR2 SQIVND (reference sequence). Trimming left V 3 bases short and J 4 bases short, with 7 bases between. Study-wide points: Of the contracting clones, CD4+ ones lay mainly in CM and EM, and CD8+ ones in EMRA. Clones shrinking from day 15 to 85 showed even CD4/CD8 mixes; later expanders tilted CD4+.

What was sequenced was PBMCs or a T cell subset sorted from them (not recorded which). The sequence was collected from a man in his late teens or twenties who had mild COVID-19 (a few samples of this study predate the infection). Cell type and time point are not known. This chain uses TRBV19 with TRBJ1-6; no firm D call. Written as DNA, the CDR3 is TGTGCCAGTAGTATGCGACCATATAATTCACCCCTCCACTTT. This sequence encodes CASSMRPYNSPLHF.